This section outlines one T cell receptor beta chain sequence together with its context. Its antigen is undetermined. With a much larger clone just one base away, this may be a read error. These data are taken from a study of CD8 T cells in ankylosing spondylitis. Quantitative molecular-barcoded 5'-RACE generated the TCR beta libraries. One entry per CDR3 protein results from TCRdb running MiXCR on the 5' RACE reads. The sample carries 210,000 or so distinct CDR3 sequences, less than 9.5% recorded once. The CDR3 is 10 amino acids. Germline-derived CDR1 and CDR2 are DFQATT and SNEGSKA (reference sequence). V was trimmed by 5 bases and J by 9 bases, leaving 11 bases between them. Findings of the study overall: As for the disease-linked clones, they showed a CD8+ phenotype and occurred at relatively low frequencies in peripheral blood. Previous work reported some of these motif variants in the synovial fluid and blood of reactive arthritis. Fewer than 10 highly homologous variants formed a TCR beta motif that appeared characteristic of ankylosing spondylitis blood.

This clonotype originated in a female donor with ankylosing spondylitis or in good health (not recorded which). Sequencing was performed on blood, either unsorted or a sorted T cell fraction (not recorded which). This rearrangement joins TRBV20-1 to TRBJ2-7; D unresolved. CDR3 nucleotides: TGCAGTGCTGAAGTAAGCGCGCAGTACTTC. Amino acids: CSAEVSAQYF.